This T cell receptor beta chain appears in the sequencing data of a study of blood T cell repertoires in COVID-19. This CDR3 is built from 15 residues. With V trimmed by 1 base and J by 6 bases, 6 bases remained unmatched. Germline V gene sequence: CDR1 LNHDA, CDR2 SQIVND (reference sequence). Assay used: immunoSEQ multiplex PCR; TCRdb lists only in-frame clones, some missing. The sample yields approximately 300,000 clones, about nine tenths seen once. This chain connects TRBV19 to TRBJ2-1; 7 bases map to TRBD2. Source material: PBMCs or T cells enriched from blood (not recorded which). This TCR derives from a woman aged 18-29 years who had recovered from COVID-19. CDR3: CASSIVGRIGNEQFF. In nucleotides, the CDR3 is TGTGCCAGTAGTATAGTCGGGAGGATTGGCAATGAGCAGTTCTTC. The whole variable domain, remainder taken from reference TRBV19 and TRBJ2-1, is DGGITQSPKYLFRKEGQNVTLSCEQNLNHDAMYWYRQDPGQGLRLIYYSQIVNDFQKGDIAEGYSVSREKKESFPLTVTSAQKNPTAFYLCASSIVGRIGNEQFFGPGTRLTVL.